This passage covers 13 T cell receptor beta chains from one sample sequenced in a study of blood T cell repertoires in COVID-19. The protocol was immunoSEQ multiplex PCR, while the TCRdb copy is restricted to in-frame clones and leaves out a portion. The sample has fewer than 250,000 clones, about 80% seen once. The specimen was PBMCs or T cells enriched from blood (not recorded which). These TCRs come from a man aged 55 to 70 who had recovered from COVID-19.

V usage is TRBV2 and J usage is TRBJ2-5; 10 positions agree with TRBD2. The germline V gene encodes CDR1 SNHLY and CDR2 FYNNEI. J was trimmed by 6 bases and V by 2 bases; bases with no gene match: 21. CDR3 length: 20 residues. The CDR3, as DNA: TGTGCCAGCAGTGAAATATCATCTGGGCTAGCGGGGGTACCTCGAAAGACCCAGTACTTC. The encoded protein is CASSEISSGLAGVPRKTQYF.

This clone was counted a few times. The chain carries TRBV19 and TRBJ1-1; a possible D gene is TRBD1 (6 bases). The CDR3 consists of 15 residues. CDR1 and CDR2 from the germline V gene are LNHDA and SQIVND (reference sequence). V was pared by 9 bases and J by 0 bases, with 17 bases between. The CDR3 sequence is CASRSDSRLNTEAFF. The CDR3 DNA reads TGTGCCAGCCGCTCGGACAGTCGATTGAACACTGAAGCTTTCTTT. Full variable domain (rest looked up from reference TRBV19 and TRBJ1-1): DGGITQSPKYLFRKEGQNVTLSCEQNLNHDAMYWYRQDPGQGLRLIYYSQIVNDFQKGDIAEGYSVSREKKESFPLTVTSAQKNPTAFYLCASRSDSRLNTEAFFGQGTRLTVV.

The chain employs TRBV27 and TRBJ2-1; TRBD2 matches 11 bases. V lost 3 bases and J lost 5; bases outside the gene matches: 6. This CDR3 is built from 16 residues. CDR1 MNHEY and CDR2 SMNVEV come from the germline V gene (reference sequence). The CDR3 sequence is CASSFIAGGHHNEQFF. The CDR3 nucleotides read TGTGCCAGCAGTTTTATAGCGGGGGGGCACCACAATGAGCAGTTCTTC.

The V gene is TRBV12-3 or TRBV12-4, the J gene TRBJ2-5; possibly TRBD1 for D (5 bases). The V and J ends lost 8 bases and 9 bases respectively, with 19 bases between them. The CDR3 has 13 amino acids. CDR3 amino acids: CASGRVRFESQYF. Here the CDR3 DNA reads TGTGCCAGCGGCAGGGTCCGGTTTGAGTCCCAGTACTTC.

This clone has a single count. The genes are TRBV7-2 and TRBJ2-2; perhaps TRBD2 as D (7 bases). V was trimmed by 2 bases and J by 0 bases, leaving 19 bases between them. The CDR3 totals 19 residues. Per germline, CDR1 SGHTA and CDR2 FQGNSA. The CDR3 DNA sequence: TGTGCCAGCAGCTTAACGACGGGGGGCCGGTTCGCGAACACCGGGGAGCTGTTTTTT. Residues: CASSLTTGGRFANTGELFF.

V and J are TRBV12-3 or TRBV12-4 and TRBJ2-7; D unresolved. The CDR3 totals 11 residues. The germline V and J ends were trimmed by 4 bases and 3 bases, with 4 bases remaining between them. CDR3 DNA: TGTGCCAGCAGTTCCCGCTACGAGCAGTACTTC. Translated, it gives CASSSRYEQYF.

The chain employs TRBV4-3 and TRBJ2-3, with 13 positions matching TRBD2. The CDR3 has 16 amino acids. Germline values: CDR1 LGHNA, CDR2 YSLEER. The junction had 6 bases not matched to a gene; V was cut back by 6 bases and J by 3 bases. CDR3: CASRLELAGGTDTQYF. Written as DNA, the CDR3 is TGCGCCAGCAGGCTAGAACTAGCGGGGGGGACAGATACGCAGTATTTT.

This chain uses TRBV11-2 with TRBJ2-7; maybe TRBD2 (5 bases). The CDR3 loop spans 14 amino acids. CDR1 and CDR2 from the germline V gene are SGHAT and FQNNGV. The germline V and J ends were trimmed by 2 bases and 3 bases, with 11 bases remaining between them. This CDR3 is CASSLNPRDYEQYF. In DNA, the CDR3 is TGTGCCAGCAGCTTAAATCCACGGGACTACGAGCAGTACTTC.

The chain employs TRBV18 and TRBJ2-4; tentative D call: TRBD1 (5 bases). Germline V gene lookup returns CDR1 KGHSH and CDR2 LQKENI. The V gene lost 5 bases and the J gene lost 3 bases, with 11 bases spanning the gap. This CDR3 is 14 amino acids long. The CDR3 is CASSATGDKNIQYF. The CDR3 DNA is TGTGCCAGCTCAGCCACAGGAGACAAAAACATTCAGTACTTC.

V usage is TRBV19 and J usage is TRBJ1-6; TRBD1 agrees at 8 bases. CDR3 length equals 15 residues. After removal of 5 bases from V and 6 bases from J, the junction contained 6 bases not matched to a gene. Germline CDR1 and CDR2: LNHDA and SQIVND (reference sequence). In nucleotides, the CDR3 is TGTGCCAGTAGTTACGGACAGGGCATTAATTCACCCCTCCACTTT. Translated: CASSYGQGINSPLHF.

CDR3 in amino acids: CASSLEGDNYGYTF. The DNA of the CDR3 is TGTGCCAGCAGCTTAGAAGGGGATAACTATGGCTACACCTTC. This sequence joins TRBV11-3 and TRBJ1-2; a possible D gene is TRBD1 (5 bases). The V gene's germline CDR1 is SGHNT and CDR2 YENEEA. The length of the CDR3 is 14 residues. The V gene lost 0 bases and the J gene lost 1 base, with 6 bases spanning the gap.

This chain connects TRBV6-1 to TRBJ2-7, with TRBD1 matching over 9 bases. V shed 1 base, J shed 6 bases, and the junction held 10 bases outside the gene matches. Germline assignment: CDR1 MNHNS and CDR2 SASEGT. CDR3 size: 16 residues. The CDR3 spells CASSEVWGQGVGEQYF. DNA of the CDR3: TGTGCCAGCAGTGAAGTGTGGGGACAGGGAGTCGGCGAGCAGTACTTC.

This chain connects TRBV12-5 to TRBJ2-6, with D tentatively TRBD1 (6 bases). CDR1 and CDR2 (germline): LGHNT, FRNRAP. The CDR3 contains 16 residues. V gave up 6 bases and J gave up 2 bases, with 14 bases separating them. The CDR3 DNA reads as TGTGCTAGTGGGAATAACAGGGCCCCTGGGGCCAACGTCCTGACTTTC. Translation: CASGNNRAPGANVLTF.